Below, 27 T cell receptor beta chains from the same sample are listed, as sequenced in a study of T cells in Graves' hyperthyroidism and ophthalmopathy. There were TCR beta CDR3 regions amplified from RNA transcripts. First-round RT-PCR of the TCR CDR3 relied on the HTBI primer set. TCRdb used MiXCR to reprocess the multiplex PCR reads, holding one entry per CDR3 protein. The sample lists hundreds of thousands of distinct CDR3 sequences, roughly 14% seen once, with approximately 13% in the top ten. The sequenced sample was blood. The receptors here all came from a man between 18 and 35 years old with Graves' ophthalmopathy.

The rearrangement links TRBV6-5 to TRBJ2-7, with 8 bases fitting TRBD1. Germline CDR1 and CDR2: MNHEY and SVGAGI. After removal of 2 bases from V and 5 bases from J, the junction contained 14 bases not matched to a gene. This CDR3 region has 17 residues. This CDR3 is CASSYLLGQGGLNEQYF. The CDR3 DNA is TGTGCCAGCAGTTACCTACTAGGACAGGGAGGTTTGAACGAGCAGTACTTC.

At least ten counts were recorded for this clonotype. The chain carries TRBV9 and TRBJ1-2; D unresolved. The CDR3 runs 15 residues. Germline assignment: CDR1 SGDLS and CDR2 YYNGEE. The V and J ends lost 0 bases and 2 bases respectively, with 11 bases between them. The CDR3 is CASSVETARNYGYTF. In nucleotides, the CDR3 is TGTGCCAGCAGCGTAGAAACAGCTAGGAACTATGGCTACACCTTC.

This clonotype was found many times. The chain combines TRBV5-8 with TRBJ2-5; 11 bases agree with TRBD2. With 0 bases clipped from V and 5 bases from J, the junction kept 3 bases outside the gene matches. Germline CDR1 and CDR2: SGHTS and YDEGEE. There are 15 residues in the CDR3. CDR3 nucleotide sequence: TGTGCCAGCAGCTTGGGACTAGCGGGGCGTGAGACCCAGTACTTC. The encoded protein is CASSLGLAGRETQYF.

The sample holds a few counts of this clonotype. V and J are TRBV7-6 and TRBJ2-5; D is ambiguous. V lost 5 bases and J lost 5, with 12 bases in between. Looked up from germline, CDR1 is SGHVS and CDR2 is FNYEAQ. There are 13 residues in the CDR3. The CDR3 protein is CASSNDLSETQYF. CDR3 nucleotide sequence: TGTGCCAGCAGCAATGACCTATCCGAGACCCAGTACTTC.

This clonotype has ten or more counts. The chain recombines TRBV20-1 with TRBJ2-3; 8 bases are shared with TRBD2. The CDR3 is 15 amino acids. V was clipped by 8 bases and J by 1 base; unmatched bases: 11. Germline loops: CDR1 DFQATT, CDR2 SNEGSKA (reference sequence). The CDR3 is CSPALREVGTDTQYF. CDR3 sequence (DNA): TGCAGTCCAGCCTTGCGGGAGGTTGGCACAGATACGCAGTATTTT.

This clonotype was recorded many times. The J gene is TRBJ2-7, the V gene TRBV7-2; D uncertain. The CDR3 is 13 residues long. Germline assignment: CDR1 SGHTA and CDR2 FQGNSA. V lost 3 bases, J lost 1 base, and 7 bases lay in between. The CDR3 is CASSFTDSYEQYF. The CDR3 DNA follows: TGTGCCAGCAGCTTTACGGATTCCTACGAGCAGTACTTC. The complete variable domain, with remaining parts taken from reference TRBV7-2 and TRBJ2-7, reads GAGVSQSPSNKVTEKGKDVELRCDPISGHTALYWYRQSLGQGLEFLIYFQGNSAPDKSGLPSDRFSAERTGGSVSTLTIQRTQQEDSAVYLCASSFTDSYEQYFGPGTRLTVT.

The rearrangement links TRBV12-3 or TRBV12-4 to TRBJ2-2; no firm D call. CDR3 size: 15 residues. Trimming removed 6 bases from V and 4 bases from J, with 15 bases in between. CDR3 residues: CASSPRVWVTGELFF. CDR3 coding DNA: TGTGCCAGCAGCCCCCGGGTGTGGGTCACCGGGGAGCTGTTTTTT.

Within the sample, this clonotype is medium-sized. V is TRBV2 and J is TRBJ2-3, with 9 nucleotides matching TRBD2. CDR1 is SNHLY, CDR2 FYNNEI, per germline. The V segment lost 7 bases and the J segment 6 bases; nucleotides outside the gene matches: 11. The CDR3 loop spans 15 amino acids. CDR3 coding DNA: TGTGCCAGCAAGCTTAGTAGCGGGAGTTCTGATACGCAGTATTTT. It yields the protein CASKLSSGSSDTQYF. The complete variable domain, with remaining parts taken from reference TRBV2 and TRBJ2-3, reads EPEVTQTPSHQVTQMGQEVILRCVPISNHLYFYWYRQILGQKVEFLVSFYNNEISEKSEIFDDQFSVERPDGSNFTLKIRSTKLEDSAMYFCASKLSSGSSDTQYFGPGTRLTVL.

As to this clonotype: One junction end disagrees with the germline gene, perhaps due to a read error. This chain joins TRBV11-1 and TRBJ2-7; perhaps TRBD2 as D (5 bases). The CDR3 runs to 14 residues. The germline V gene has CDR1 SGHAT and CDR2 FQDESV (reference sequence). Here the CDR3 DNA reads TGCGCCAGCGGCTTGGCTCAGAGCTCTTACGAGCAGTACTTC. Residues: CASGLAQSSYEQYF.

This clonotype was counted many times. The CDR3 is CSARDGARTGGAYEQYF. The CDR3 DNA follows: TGCAGTGCTAGAGACGGGGCGCGGACAGGGGGCGCTTACGAGCAGTACTTC. The V and J genes are TRBV20-1 and TRBJ2-7, with 11 positions matching TRBD1. Germline CDR1 and CDR2: DFQATT and SNEGSKA (reference sequence). Unmatched junction bases numbered 11, after V lost 0 bases and J lost 4 bases. The CDR3 runs to 17 residues.

J is TRBJ1-3 and V is TRBV12-3 or TRBV12-4, with 7 bases that match TRBD1. This CDR3 region has 13 residues. The junction had 5 bases not matched to a gene; V was cut back by 6 bases and J by 6 bases. This CDR3 is CASSQGQLNTIYF. In DNA form, the CDR3 reads TGTGCCAGCAGCCAGGGACAGTTAAACACCATATATTTT.

There are many counts of this clonotype. Being one base from a much bigger clone, this may be a read error. This chain uses TRBV7-3 with TRBJ2-1; D remains unclear. CDR1 is SGHTA, CDR2 FQGTGA, per germline. The CDR3 spans 13 residues. V lost 1 base, J lost 5 bases, and 6 bases lay in between. CDR3 nucleotide sequence: TGTGCCAGCAGCTTAAAAGGAAACAATGAGCAGTTCTTC. Its protein is CASSLKGNNEQFF.

The V and J genes are TRBV5-1 and TRBJ2-1, with 7 bases matching TRBD2. The CDR3 extends over 15 amino acids. Germline V gene data show CDR1 as SGHRS and CDR2 as YFSETQ. J was trimmed by 9 bases and V by 0 bases; bases with no gene match: 9. The CDR3 coding sequence is TGCGCCAGCAGCTTGGCGCTAGCGGAGCGGGGTGAGCAGTTCTTC. Translated, it gives CASSLALAERGEQFF.

The chain joins TRBV7-9 to TRBJ2-7, with D hard to call. CDR1 is SEHNR, CDR2 FQNEAQ, per germline (reference sequence). The CDR3 is made up of 12 amino acids. With 1 base removed from V and 6 bases from J, the gap between germline ends came to 7 bases. The CDR3: CASSLGSPEQYF. The CDR3 coding sequence is TGTGCCAGCAGCTTAGGCTCCCCCGAGCAGTACTTC.

This clonotype has a count of ten or more. This chain uses TRBV18 with TRBJ1-1; 9 bases match TRBD1. V was pared by 11 bases and J by 2 bases, with 6 bases of the junction left unmatched. The CDR3 consists of 13 residues. The germline gives CDR1 KGHSH, CDR2 LQKENI. The CDR3 coding sequence is TGTGCCGGCCTTACAGGGGGCAACACTGAAGCTTTCTTT. Its translation: CAGLTGGNTEAFF.

This clonotype has more than one count but fewer than ten. The V gene is TRBV20-1, the J gene TRBJ1-5; unclear D gene. Germline CDR1 and CDR2: DFQATT and SNEGSKA (reference sequence). Trimming cost V 3 bases and J 2 bases, with 11 bases left between them. This CDR3 has 14 residues. The DNA for the CDR3 is TGCAGTGCTAGCCTTGGGCAGGGCAATCAGCCCCAGCATTTT. The encoded protein is CSASLGQGNQPQHF.

In this sample, this clonotype turned up once. At one of its ends the junction is not consistent with the germline gene, which may arise from a read error. The J gene is TRBJ2-5, the V gene TRBV9; D unresolved. This CDR3 is 15 amino acids long. Germline V gene lookup returns CDR1 SGDLS and CDR2 YYNGEE. The CDR3: CASNVDGTHWETQYF. CDR3 DNA: TGTGCCAGCAACGTAGACGGAACCCACTGGGAGACCCAGTACTTC. The full variable domain, its missing parts supplied by reference TRBV9 and TRBJ2-5, is DSGVTQTPKHLITATGQRVTLRCSPRSGDLSVYWYQQSLDQGLQFLIQYYNGEERAKGNILERFSAQQFPDLHSELNLSSLELGDSALYFCASNVDGTHWETQYFGPGTRLLVL.

There are many counts of this clonotype. The rearrangement uses TRBV3-1 and TRBJ2-5, with 7 bases that match TRBD1. This CDR3 has 14 amino acids. CDR1 and CDR2 (germline): LGHDT, YNNKEL (reference sequence). V lost 1 base and J lost 5; bases outside the gene matches: 4. The CDR3 nucleotides are TGTGCCAGCAGCCAAGGGACAGGCGGGGAGACCCAGTACTTC. It yields the protein CASSQGTGGETQYF.

Only a few counts were recorded for this clonotype. The V call is TRBV18, the J call TRBJ2-4; TRBD1 aligns across 9 bases. This CDR3 is 12 amino acids long. The ends lost 2 bases at V and 16 bases at J; junction bases unmatched: 6. Germline V gene data show CDR1 as KGHSH and CDR2 as LQKENI. For the CDR3, the DNA is TGTGCCAGCTCACCAGGACAGGGGCTATCCTACTTC. Amino acid sequence: CASSPGQGLSYF.

At least ten counts were recorded for this clonotype. The chain employs TRBV6-1 and TRBJ1-2; 9 nucleotides line up with TRBD1. Germline loops: CDR1 MNHNS, CDR2 SASEGT. The J segment lost 5 bases and the V segment lost 5 bases, leaving 6 bases of the junction unmatched. CDR3 length: 14 residues. In DNA, the CDR3 is TGTGCCAGCAGTCAACGGGGGACAGGGTATGGCTACACCTTC. It is translated as CASSQRGTGYGYTF.

This clonotype showed up just a few times. The chain has TRBV5-5 and TRBJ1-6; D ambiguous. V was cut by 0 bases and J by 13 bases, with 8 bases left in between. Looked up from germline, CDR1 is SGHKS and CDR2 is YYEKEE (reference sequence). The CDR3 has 12 residues. The CDR3 bases are TGTGCCAGCAGCTTGGAGGTGGGCCCCCTCCACTTT. Translation gives CASSLEVGPLHF.

This chain links TRBV27 with TRBJ1-4, with D hard to call. The germline CDR1 and CDR2 sequences are MNHEY and SMNVEV (reference sequence). The CDR3 runs 12 residues. Trimming took 7 bases from V and 8 from J, leaving 11 bases between them. The CDR3 protein is CASTAGGEKLFF. The DNA of the CDR3 is TGTGCCAGCACCGCCGGTGGCGAAAAACTGTTTTTT.

This clonotype was observed a handful of times. This may come from a read error, since a much larger clone is one base off. J is TRBJ1-1 and V is TRBV3-1, with D unclear. The germline CDR1 and CDR2 sequences are LGHDT and YNNKEL (reference sequence). The CDR3 has 16 amino acids. V was clipped by 0 bases and J by 3 bases, with 14 bases between them. CDR3 DNA: TGTGCCAGCAGCCAAGAAACCGAATTAGGAGACACTGAAGCTTTCTTT. Encoded protein: CASSQETELGDTEAFF. Filled out from reference TRBV3-1 and TRBJ1-1, the complete variable domain reads DTAVSQTPKYLVTQMGNDKSIKCEQNLGHDTMYWYKQDSKKFLKIMFSYNNKELIINETVPNRFSPKSPDKAHLNLHINSLELGDSAVYFCASSQETELGDTEAFFGQGTRLTVV.

V gene TRBV19 combines with J gene TRBJ2-1; possibly TRBD2 for D (5 bases). CDR1 is LNHDA and CDR2 is SQIVND in the germline V gene (reference sequence). The CDR3 has 15 residues. V was pared by 6 bases and J by 0 bases, with 12 bases between. For the CDR3, the DNA is TGTGCCAGTAGCCCAACTAGGTTCTCCTACAATGAGCAGTTCTTC. Protein product: CASSPTRFSYNEQFF.

The V and J genes are TRBV19 and TRBJ2-1, with TRBD1 as a possible D gene (5 bases). This CDR3 comprises 14 residues. V was cut by 6 bases and J by 7 bases, with 16 bases left in between. The germline V gene has CDR1 LNHDA and CDR2 SQIVND (reference sequence). The CDR3 DNA is TGTGCCAGTAGCGACGAGGCAGGGCTAAATGAGCAGTTCTTC. Translation gives CASSDEAGLNEQFF.

This clonotype appeared many times. The genes are TRBV3-1 and TRBJ2-5, with TRBD2 matching over 10 bases. V lost 0 bases to trimming and J lost 4 bases; unmatched junction nucleotides: 2. The CDR3 length is 15 residues. CDR1 LGHDT and CDR2 YNNKEL come from the germline V gene (reference sequence). The CDR3: CASSQEAGGRETQYF. The DNA of the CDR3 is TGTGCCAGCAGCCAAGAAGCGGGGGGGAGAGAGACCCAGTACTTC.

This clonotype has a handful of counts. The chain combines TRBV9 with TRBJ1-6; no definite D call. The ends were cut back, 3 bases at V and 4 bases at J, with 11 bases in the middle. The CDR3 spans 15 residues. Germline values: CDR1 SGDLS, CDR2 YYNGEE. CDR3 sequence reads: CASSEGGLYNSPLHF. In DNA, the CDR3 is TGTGCCAGCAGCGAAGGAGGGCTTTATAATTCACCCCTCCACTTT. Variable domain in full (rest from reference TRBV9 and TRBJ1-6): DSGVTQTPKHLITATGQRVTLRCSPRSGDLSVYWYQQSLDQGLQFLIQYYNGEERAKGNILERFSAQQFPDLHSELNLSSLELGDSALYFCASSEGGLYNSPLHFGNGTRLTVT.